These 6 T cell receptor beta chains were all obtained from the same sample, sequenced in a study of human T cells and chemical hapten exposure (dated by TCRdb to the early 2020s). According to the study, the label for this sample's time point signals: pre-sensitization, week 0. This sample's treatment or condition label indicates: therapeutic diphenylcyclopropenone sensitization with weekly scalp DPC. Libraries came from RACE. Sequencing was carried out with a NextSeq 500. TCRdb reworked the public reads: Q25 trimming with fastp, MiXCR clone assembly, productive beta chains retained. Each CDR3 protein gets just one entry, which takes the most common genes and DNA from the rows behind it. The sample has roughly 260,000 distinct CDR3 sequences on record, 8.6% of them singletons. Under 2.5% of the sample lies in the top ten. The starting material was whole blood, obtained in connection with sensitization to the hapten diphenylcyclopropenone (DPC). Every receptor here comes from a woman aged 40-49 years with alopecia areata. Some clones in this sample may be carry-over from other donors' samples.

The V gene is TRBV20-1, the J gene TRBJ1-2, with a weak D call TRBD1 (5 bases). The CDR3 runs 9 residues. CDR1 and CDR2 from the germline V gene are DFQATT and SNEGSKA (reference sequence). Trimming removed 6 bases from V and 6 bases from J, with 5 bases in between. The CDR3 sequence is CSAGDGYTF. The CDR3 nucleotides are TGCAGTGCAGGGGATGGCTACACCTTC.

V and J are TRBV18 and TRBJ1-1; no reliable D call. Trimming left V 1 base short and J 1 base short, with 4 bases between. There are 13 residues in the CDR3. Germline CDR1 KGHSH, CDR2 LQKENI. The chain's CDR3 is CASSPRQNTEAFF. The DNA for the CDR3 is TGTGCCAGCTCACCACGCCAGAACACTGAAGCTTTCTTT.

J is TRBJ2-7 and V is TRBV27; 12 bases line up with TRBD2. Germline V gene sequence: CDR1 MNHEY, CDR2 SMNVEV (reference sequence). This CDR3 has 17 amino acids. J was trimmed by 6 bases and V by 0 bases; bases with no gene match: 9. The CDR3, as DNA: TGTGCCAGCAGTTTATCCAGGCCTAGCGGGAGGGCCTTCGAGCAGTACTTC. Protein sequence: CASSLSRPSGRAFEQYF.

The chain couples TRBV7-2 to TRBJ2-7, with 9 bases aligning to TRBD2. The CDR3 sequence is 16 residues long. From germline, CDR1 is SGHTA and CDR2 FQGNSA. With 5 bases clipped from V and 0 bases from J, the junction kept 8 bases outside the gene matches. CDR3 sequence reads: CASSPSSGISSYEQYF. DNA of the CDR3: TGTGCCAGCAGCCCTTCTAGCGGGATAAGCTCCTACGAGCAGTACTTC.

The CDR3 loop is CASSDPLAGAQETQYF. The CDR3 bases are TGCGCCAGCAGTGACCCGCTAGCGGGAGCCCAAGAGACCCAGTACTTC. The chain combines TRBV10-2 with TRBJ2-5, with 10 bases identical to TRBD2. CDR1 is WSHSY, CDR2 SAAADI, per germline. The CDR3 runs to 16 residues. V lost 3 bases, J lost 1 base, and 5 bases stayed unmatched.

This chain's CDR3 is CASSLSPGGYTEAFF. CDR3 nucleotide sequence: TGTGCCAGCAGTTTATCACCGGGCGGCTACACTGAAGCTTTCTTT. The rearrangement joins TRBV27 to TRBJ1-1; no clear D. The CDR3 sequence is 15 residues long. V was clipped by 0 bases and J by 3 bases, with 11 bases between them. Germline V gives CDR1 MNHEY, CDR2 SMNVEV (reference sequence).